The 6 T cell receptor beta chains below were found in one sample sequenced in a study of T cell repertoires in cytomegalovirus infection. TCRdb fed the reads into MiXCR, producing one record per CDR3 protein. Found here are about 150,000 distinct CDR3 sequences, about 25% of them singletons; the top ten hold approximately 11%. What was sequenced was PBMCs. The receptors here all came from a human donor in good health (CMV status not recorded). Some clones in this sample may be carry-over from other donors' samples.

This clonotype came up many times. The chain couples TRBV7-2 to TRBJ2-3, with 7 bases aligning to TRBD2. CDR1 and CDR2 from the germline V gene are SGHTA and FQGNSA. The length of the CDR3 is 15 residues. Trimming removed 1 base from V and 1 base from J; junction bases left unmatched: 2. In DNA, the CDR3 is TGTGCCAGCAGCTTAGGTCGGGGGGGCACAGATACGCAGTATTTT. Translation: CASSLGRGGTDTQYF.

This CDR3 reads CASSLVGSGHTGELFF. The CDR3 DNA follows: TGCGCCAGCAGCTTGGTTGGTAGCGGCCACACCGGGGAGCTGTTTTTT. The V call is TRBV5-1, the J call TRBJ2-2; perhaps TRBD2 as D (6 bases). There are 16 residues in the CDR3. Germline loops: CDR1 SGHRS, CDR2 YFSETQ. Trimming removed 0 bases at V and 3 bases at J, with 12 bases between.

The V call is TRBV19, the J call TRBJ2-1; tentative D call: TRBD1 (5 bases). Germline assignment: CDR1 LNHDA and CDR2 SQIVND (reference sequence). This CDR3 is 13 amino acids long. V gave up 1 base and J gave up 7 bases, with 8 bases separating them. This CDR3 is CASSIGAGNEQFF. The CDR3 DNA sequence: TGTGCCAGTAGTATAGGGGCAGGGAATGAGCAGTTCTTC.

This clonotype has a count of ten or more. The chain carries TRBV6-1 and TRBJ2-6; tentatively, D is TRBD1 or TRBD2 (5 bases each). The CDR3 runs 15 residues. The germline V gene encodes CDR1 MNHNS and CDR2 SASEGT. V gave up 8 bases and J gave up 0 bases, with 11 bases separating them. The CDR3 spells CASVRDGSGANVLTF. The CDR3 nucleotides read TGTGCCAGCGTGAGGGACGGCTCTGGGGCCAACGTCCTGACTTTC.

This clonotype came up a few times. V usage is TRBV18 and J usage is TRBJ1-5, with a weak D call TRBD1 (5 bases). Trimming removed 2 bases at V and 5 bases at J, with 7 bases between. CDR1 and CDR2 (germline): KGHSH, LQKENI. This CDR3 is built from 13 residues. CDR3 in amino acids: CASSPGGYQPQHF. In DNA form, the CDR3 reads TGTGCCAGCTCACCAGGGGGATATCAGCCCCAGCATTTT.

This clonotype was seen ten or more times. V gene TRBV30 combines with J gene TRBJ1-1; D possibly corresponds to TRBD1 (5 bases). The germline V gene has CDR1 GTSNPN and CDR2 SVGIG (reference sequence). CDR3 length: 14 amino acids. V was pared by 0 bases and J by 6 bases, with 14 bases between. CDR3 region: CAWSVYLGRSEAFF. The CDR3 nucleotides are TGTGCCTGGAGTGTATACTTGGGACGTTCTGAAGCTTTCTTT.